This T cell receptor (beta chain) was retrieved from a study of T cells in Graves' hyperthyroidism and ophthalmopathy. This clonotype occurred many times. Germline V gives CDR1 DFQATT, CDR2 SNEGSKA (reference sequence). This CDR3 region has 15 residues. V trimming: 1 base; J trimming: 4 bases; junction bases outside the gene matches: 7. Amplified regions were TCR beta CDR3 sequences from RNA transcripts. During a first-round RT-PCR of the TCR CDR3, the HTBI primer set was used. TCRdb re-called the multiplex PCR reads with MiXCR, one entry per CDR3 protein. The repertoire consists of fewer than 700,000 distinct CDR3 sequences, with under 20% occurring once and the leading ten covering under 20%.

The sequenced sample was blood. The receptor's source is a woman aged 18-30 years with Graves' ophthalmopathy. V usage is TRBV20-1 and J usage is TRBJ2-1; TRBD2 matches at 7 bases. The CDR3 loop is CSARGLADMYNEQFF. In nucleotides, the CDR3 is TGCAGTGCTAGAGGTCTAGCGGACATGTACAATGAGCAGTTCTTC.